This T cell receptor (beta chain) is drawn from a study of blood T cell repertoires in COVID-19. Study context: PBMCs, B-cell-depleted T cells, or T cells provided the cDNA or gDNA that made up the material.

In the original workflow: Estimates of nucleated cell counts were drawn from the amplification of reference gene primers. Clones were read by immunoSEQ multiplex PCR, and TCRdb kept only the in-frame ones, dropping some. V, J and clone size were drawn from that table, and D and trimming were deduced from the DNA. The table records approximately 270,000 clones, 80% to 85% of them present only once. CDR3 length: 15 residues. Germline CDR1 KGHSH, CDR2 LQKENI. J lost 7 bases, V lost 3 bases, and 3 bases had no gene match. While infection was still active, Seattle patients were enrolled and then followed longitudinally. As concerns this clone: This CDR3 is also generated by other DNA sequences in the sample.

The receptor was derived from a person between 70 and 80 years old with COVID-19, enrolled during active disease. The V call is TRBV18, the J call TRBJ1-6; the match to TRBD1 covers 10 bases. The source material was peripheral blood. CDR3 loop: CASSPGTGVNSPLHF. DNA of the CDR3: TGTGCCAGCTCACCCGGGACAGGGGTCAATTCACCCCTCCACTTT.